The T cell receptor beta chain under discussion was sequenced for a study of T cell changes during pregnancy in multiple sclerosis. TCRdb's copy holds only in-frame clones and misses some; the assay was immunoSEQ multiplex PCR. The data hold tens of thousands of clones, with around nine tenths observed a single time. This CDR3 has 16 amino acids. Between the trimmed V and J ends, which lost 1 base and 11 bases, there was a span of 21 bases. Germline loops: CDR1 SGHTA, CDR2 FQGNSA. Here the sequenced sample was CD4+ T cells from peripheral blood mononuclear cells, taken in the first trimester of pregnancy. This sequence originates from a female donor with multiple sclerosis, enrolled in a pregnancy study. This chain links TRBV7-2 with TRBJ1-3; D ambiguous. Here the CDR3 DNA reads TGTGCCAGCAGCTTAGGGGTGGGCTCGAACATGCCGCCCATATATTTT. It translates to CASSLGVGSNMPPIYF. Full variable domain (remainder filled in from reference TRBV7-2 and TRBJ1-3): GAGVSQSPSNKVTEKGKDVELRCDPISGHTALYWYRQSLGQGLEFLIYFQGNSAPDKSGLPSDRFSAERTGGSVSTLTIQRTQQEDSAVYLCASSLGVGSNMPPIYFGEGSWLTVV.